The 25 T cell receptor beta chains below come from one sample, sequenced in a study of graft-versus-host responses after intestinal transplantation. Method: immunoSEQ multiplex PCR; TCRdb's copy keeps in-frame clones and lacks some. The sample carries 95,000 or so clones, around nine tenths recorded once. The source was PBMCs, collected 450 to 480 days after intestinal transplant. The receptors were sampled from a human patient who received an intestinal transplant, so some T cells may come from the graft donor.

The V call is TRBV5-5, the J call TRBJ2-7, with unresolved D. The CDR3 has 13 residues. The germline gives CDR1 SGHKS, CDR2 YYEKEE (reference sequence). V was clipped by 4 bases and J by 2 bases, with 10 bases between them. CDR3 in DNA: TGTGCCAGCAGCACATATAGGGCCTACGAGCAGTACTTC. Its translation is CASSTYRAYEQYF.

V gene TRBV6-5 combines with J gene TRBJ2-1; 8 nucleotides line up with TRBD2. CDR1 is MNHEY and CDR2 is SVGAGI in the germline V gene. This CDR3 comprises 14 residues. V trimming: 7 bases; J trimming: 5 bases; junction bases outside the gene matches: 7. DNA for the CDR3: TGTGCCAGCACCGTAGCGGGGCGGCACAATGAGCAGTTCTTC. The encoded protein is CASTVAGRHNEQFF.

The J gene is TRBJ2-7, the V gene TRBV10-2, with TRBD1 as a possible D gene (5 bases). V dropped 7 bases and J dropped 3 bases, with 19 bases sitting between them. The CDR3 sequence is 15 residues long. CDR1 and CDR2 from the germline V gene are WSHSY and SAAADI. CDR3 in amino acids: CASMAGVLGLYEQYF. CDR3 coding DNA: TGCGCCAGCATGGCTGGGGTGCTGGGGCTCTACGAGCAGTACTTC.

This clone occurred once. The CDR3 region is CASSEWAGWRGTDTQYF. The CDR3 DNA reads as TGTGCCAGCAGTGAATGGGCGGGGTGGCGGGGCACAGATACGCAGTATTTT. The chain is built from TRBV25-1 and TRBJ2-3, with D possibly matching TRBD2 (6 bases). The germline gives CDR1 MGHDK, CDR2 SYGVNS. Deletions cut 1 base from V and 1 base from J, with 15 bases between. The CDR3 is 17 amino acids.

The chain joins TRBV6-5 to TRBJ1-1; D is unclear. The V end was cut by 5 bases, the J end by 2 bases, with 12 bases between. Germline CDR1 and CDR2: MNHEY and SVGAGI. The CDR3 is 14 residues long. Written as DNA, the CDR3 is TGTGCCAGCAGTCCCGAGGTGCGTAACACTGAAGCTTTCTTT. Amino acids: CASSPEVRNTEAFF.

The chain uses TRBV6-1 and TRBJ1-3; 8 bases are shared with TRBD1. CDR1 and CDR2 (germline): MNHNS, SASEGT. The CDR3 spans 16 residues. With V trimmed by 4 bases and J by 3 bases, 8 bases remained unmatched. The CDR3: CASSGSDRENGNTIYF. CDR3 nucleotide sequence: TGTGCCAGCAGTGGGTCGGACAGGGAGAATGGAAACACCATATATTTT.

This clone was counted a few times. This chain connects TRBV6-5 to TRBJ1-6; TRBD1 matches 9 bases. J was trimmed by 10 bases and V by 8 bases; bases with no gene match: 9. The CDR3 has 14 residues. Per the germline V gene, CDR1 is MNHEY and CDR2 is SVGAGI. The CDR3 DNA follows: TGTGCCAGCTCCCCGGGACAGGGTTACTCACCCCTCCACTTT. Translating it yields CASSPGQGYSPLHF.

CDR3 sequence (DNA): TGTGCCAGTAGTCTCCGCGGAGGCTACGAGCAGTACTTC. Residues: CASSLRGGYEQYF. The chain is built from TRBV19 and TRBJ2-7, with D perhaps TRBD2 (5 bases). Germline V gives CDR1 LNHDA, CDR2 SQIVND (reference sequence). The V gene lost 5 bases and the J gene lost 3 bases, with 11 bases spanning the gap. This CDR3 has 13 residues.

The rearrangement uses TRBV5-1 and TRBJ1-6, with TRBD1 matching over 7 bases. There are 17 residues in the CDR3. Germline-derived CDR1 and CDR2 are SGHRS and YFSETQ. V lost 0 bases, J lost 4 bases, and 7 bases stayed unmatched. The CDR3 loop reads CASSLAPTGAYNSPLHF. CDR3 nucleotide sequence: TGCGCCAGCAGCTTGGCCCCTACAGGGGCGTATAATTCACCCCTCCACTTT.

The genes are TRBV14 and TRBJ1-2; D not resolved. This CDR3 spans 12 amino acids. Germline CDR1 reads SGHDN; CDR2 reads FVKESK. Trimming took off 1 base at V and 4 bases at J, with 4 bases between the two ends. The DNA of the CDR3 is TGTGCCAGCAGCCAAGGACCCTATGGCTACACCTTC. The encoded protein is CASSQGPYGYTF.

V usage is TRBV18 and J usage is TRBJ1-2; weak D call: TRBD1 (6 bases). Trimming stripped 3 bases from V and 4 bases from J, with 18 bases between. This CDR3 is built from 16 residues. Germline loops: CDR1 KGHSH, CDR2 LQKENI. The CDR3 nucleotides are TGTGCCAGCTCACCGGTAATACAGGGTGGGGGCTATGGCTACACCTTC. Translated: CASSPVIQGGGYGYTF. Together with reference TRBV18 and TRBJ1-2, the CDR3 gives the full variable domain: NAGVMQNPRHLVRRRGQEARLRCSPMKGHSHVYWYRQLPEEGLKFMVYLQKENIIDESGMPKERFSAEFPKEGPSILRIQQVVRGDSAAYFCASSPVIQGGGYGYTFGSGTRLTVV.

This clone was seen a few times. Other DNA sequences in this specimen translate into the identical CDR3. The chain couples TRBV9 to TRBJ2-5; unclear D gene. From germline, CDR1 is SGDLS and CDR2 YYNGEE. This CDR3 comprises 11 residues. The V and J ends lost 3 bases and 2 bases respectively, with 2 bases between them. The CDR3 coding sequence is TGTGCCAGCAGCGCACAAGAGACCCAGTACTTC. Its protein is CASSAQETQYF.

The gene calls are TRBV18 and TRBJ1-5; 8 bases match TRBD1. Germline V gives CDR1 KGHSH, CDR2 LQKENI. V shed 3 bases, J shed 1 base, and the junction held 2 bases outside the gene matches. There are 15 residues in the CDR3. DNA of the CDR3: TGTGCCAGCTCACCCGGACAGGGCAGCAATCAGCCCCAGCATTTT. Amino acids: CASSPGQGSNQPQHF.

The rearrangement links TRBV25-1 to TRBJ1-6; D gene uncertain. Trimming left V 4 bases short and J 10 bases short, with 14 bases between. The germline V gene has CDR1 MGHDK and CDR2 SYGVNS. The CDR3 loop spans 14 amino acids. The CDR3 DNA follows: TGTGCCAGCAGTGGAACCCGGGGTGGCTCACCCCTCCACTTT. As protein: CASSGTRGGSPLHF. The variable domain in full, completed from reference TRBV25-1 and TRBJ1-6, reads EADIYQTPRYLVIGTGKKITLECSQTMGHDKMYWYQQDPGMELHLIHYSYGVNSTEKGDLSSESTVSRIRTEHFPLTLESARPSHTSQYLCASSGTRGGSPLHFGNGTRLTVT.

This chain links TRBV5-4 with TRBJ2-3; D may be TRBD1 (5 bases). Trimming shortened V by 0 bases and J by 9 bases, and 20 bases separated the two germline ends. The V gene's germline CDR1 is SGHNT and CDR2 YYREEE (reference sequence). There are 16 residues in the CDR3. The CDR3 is CASSLVGARQTRTQYF. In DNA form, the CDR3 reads TGTGCCAGCAGCTTGGTTGGGGCCCGCCAAACCCGGACGCAGTATTTT. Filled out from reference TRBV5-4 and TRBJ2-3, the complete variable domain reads ETGVTQSPTHLIKTRGQQVTLRCSSQSGHNTVSWYQQALGQGPQFIFQYYREEENGRGNFPPRFSGLQFPNYSSELNVNALELDDSALYLCASSLVGARQTRTQYFGPGTRLTVL.

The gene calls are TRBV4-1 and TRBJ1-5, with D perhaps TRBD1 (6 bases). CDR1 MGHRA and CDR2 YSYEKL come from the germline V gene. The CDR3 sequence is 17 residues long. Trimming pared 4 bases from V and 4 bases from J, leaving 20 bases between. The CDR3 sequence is CASSPSPPGVGNQPQHF. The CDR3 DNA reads TGCGCCAGCAGCCCCTCCCCACCAGGGGTGGGTAATCAGCCCCAGCATTTT.

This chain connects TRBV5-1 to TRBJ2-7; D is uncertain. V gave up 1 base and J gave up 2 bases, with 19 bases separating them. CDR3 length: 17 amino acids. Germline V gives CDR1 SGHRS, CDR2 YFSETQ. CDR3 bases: TGCGCCAGCAGCTTGTTGCCCCCGTGGCTATCCACCTACGAGCAGTACTTC. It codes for CASSLLPPWLSTYEQYF.

CDR3 DNA: TGTGCCAGCAGTGAAGGTGGTCAGGGGCTTAATGAAAAACTGTTTTTT. As protein: CASSEGGQGLNEKLFF. V gene TRBV2 combines with J gene TRBJ1-4, with D perhaps TRBD1 (6 bases). CDR3 length: 16 residues. Trimming removed 1 base from V and 4 bases from J, with 13 bases in between. The V gene's germline CDR1 is SNHLY and CDR2 FYNNEI.

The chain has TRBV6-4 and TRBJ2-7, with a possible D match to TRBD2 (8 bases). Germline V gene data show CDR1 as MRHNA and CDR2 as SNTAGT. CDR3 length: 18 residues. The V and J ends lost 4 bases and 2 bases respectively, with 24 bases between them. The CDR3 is CASSGQGGSGVVPYEQYF. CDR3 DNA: TGTGCCAGCAGTGGACAGGGTGGTAGCGGGGTTGTCCCCTACGAGCAGTACTTC.

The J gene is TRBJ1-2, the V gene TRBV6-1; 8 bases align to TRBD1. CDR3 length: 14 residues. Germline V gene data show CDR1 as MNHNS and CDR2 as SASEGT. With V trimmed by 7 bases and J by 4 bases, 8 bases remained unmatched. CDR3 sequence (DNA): TGTGCCAGCACCCCCGGGACAGGCCTCTATGGCTACACCTTC. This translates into CASTPGTGLYGYTF.

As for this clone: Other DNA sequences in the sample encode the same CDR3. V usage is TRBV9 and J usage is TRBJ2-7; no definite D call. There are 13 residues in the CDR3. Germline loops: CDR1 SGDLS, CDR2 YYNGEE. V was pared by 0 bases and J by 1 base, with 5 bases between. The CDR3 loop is CASSVGISYEQYF. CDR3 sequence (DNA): TGTGCCAGCAGCGTAGGGATTTCCTACGAGCAGTACTTC.

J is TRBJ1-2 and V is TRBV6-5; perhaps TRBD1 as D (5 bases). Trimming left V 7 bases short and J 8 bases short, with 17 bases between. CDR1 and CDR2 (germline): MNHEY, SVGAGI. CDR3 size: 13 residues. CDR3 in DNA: TGTGCCAGCACCGCCGCGGGGGGATACGGCTACACCTTC. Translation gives CASTAAGGYGYTF.

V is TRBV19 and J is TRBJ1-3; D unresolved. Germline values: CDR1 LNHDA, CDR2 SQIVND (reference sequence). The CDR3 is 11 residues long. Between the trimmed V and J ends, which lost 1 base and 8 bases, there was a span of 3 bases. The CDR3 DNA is TGTGCCAGTAGTATAGGAGACACCATATATTTT. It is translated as CASSIGDTIYF.

CDR3 in DNA: TGTGCCAGCAGCTTAGAAGTCCAGACCTACGAGCAGTACTTC. Protein product: CASSLEVQTYEQYF. The chain carries TRBV11-2 and TRBJ2-7; D call uncertain. Germline CDR1 reads SGHAT; CDR2 reads FQNNGV. This CDR3 has 14 amino acids. The V and J ends lost 0 bases and 2 bases respectively, with 8 bases between them.

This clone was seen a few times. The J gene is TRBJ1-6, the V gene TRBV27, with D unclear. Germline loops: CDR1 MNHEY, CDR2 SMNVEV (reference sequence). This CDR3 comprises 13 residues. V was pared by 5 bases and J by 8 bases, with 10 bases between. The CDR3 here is CASSPRFHSPLHF. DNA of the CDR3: TGTGCCAGCAGTCCCAGGTTCCATTCACCCCTCCACTTT.